These T cell receptor beta chains were read from a single sample in a study of regulatory T cells in long-lasting Graves disease. TCRdb itself ran the multiplex PCR reads through MiXCR, one entry per CDR3 protein. This sample carries fewer than 600,000 distinct CDR3 sequences, about 20% of them seen once, and the ten largest clones take about an eighth. Sequencing was performed on peripheral blood mononuclear cells (PBMCs), taken when the disease was refractory, from a patient treated with antithyroid drugs. The receptors derive from a female donor with Graves disease. Both conserved end residues are part of each CDR3. D genes are given only for firm matches. A row's size may be missing; if present it is once, few, many or a size class.

D	V	J	size	CDR3	DNA
NA	TRBV28	TRBJ2-4	many	CATSPGGRLAKNIQYF	TGTGCCACCTCCCCCGGAGGGAGGTTAGCCAAAAACATTCAGTACTTC
NA	TRBV6-9	TRBJ1-1	NA	CASSYEAYETTNTEAFF	TGTGCCAGCAGTTACGAGGCGTACGAGACAACGAACACTGAAGCTTTCTTT
NA	TRBV20-1	TRBJ2-7	NA	CSISDQMEEQYF	TGCAGTATTAGCGACCAAATGGAAGAGCAGTACTTC
TRBD2	TRBV7-2	TRBJ2-7	few	CASSVSTSGIYEQYF	TGTGCCAGCAGCGTCTCGACTAGCGGGATCTACGAGCAGTACTTC
NA	TRBV3-1	TRBJ2-7	NA	CASSQAPEGTYEQYF	TGTGCCAGCAGCCAAGCCCCAGAAGGCACCTACGAGCAGTACTTC
NA	TRBV7-2	TRBJ2-2	NA	CASSLARSYTGELFF	TGTGCCAGCAGCTTAGCGCGAAGTTACACCGGGGAGCTGTTTTTT
NA	TRBV12-3/TRBV12-4	TRBJ1-2	NA	CASRLQRHNIYGYTF	TGTGCCAGCAGACTTCAGAGACACAATATATATGGCTACACCTTC
NA	TRBV12-3/TRBV12-4	TRBJ2-7	many	CASSLVPGSYEQYF	TGCGCCAGCAGCTTGGTCCCGGGTTCCTACGAGCAGTACTTC
NA	TRBV20-1	TRBJ2-2	many	CSARDGGLAETGELFF	TGCAGTGCTAGGGATGGGGGCTTGGCGGAGACCGGGGAGCTGTTTTTT
NA	TRBV19	TRBJ2-7	NA	CASSPGTNSYEQYF	TGTGCCAGTAGTCCAGGGACCAACTCCTACGAGCAGTACTTC
NA	TRBV7-2	TRBJ1-4	few	CASSLAGDREKLFF	TGTGCCAGCAGCTTAGCAGGGGATCGGGAAAAACTGTTTTTT
NA	TRBV29-1	TRBJ1-1	many	CSGFKISRIGVPEAFF	TGCAGCGGGTTTAAGATTTCGAGAATAGGAGTCCCTGAAGCTTTCTTT
TRBD2	TRBV13	TRBJ2-7	NA	CASAITSPAGGLYEQYF	TGTGCCAGCGCCATTACATCACCAGCGGGGGGGCTTTACGAGCAGTACTTC
NA	TRBV5-4	TRBJ2-5	many	CASSLYTSQTQYF	TGTGCCAGCAGCTTGTATACCTCGCAGACCCAGTACTTC
NA	TRBV27	TRBJ2-7	many	CASSLRGGVYEQYF	TGTGCCAGCAGTTTAAGGGGTGGTGTCTACGAGCAGTACTTC
NA	TRBV11-2	TRBJ2-2	many	CASSFQTEGGELFF	TGTGCCAGCAGTTTTCAAACGGAGGGCGGGGAGCTGTTTTTT
NA	TRBV30	TRBJ2-5	NA	CAWTRRETQYF	TGTGCCTGGACCCGGAGAGAGACCCAGTACTTC
NA	TRBV6-5	TRBJ2-3	few	CASSYAGAGTDTQYF	TGTGCCAGCAGTTACGCGGGGGCCGGTACAGATACGCAGTATTTT
TRBD1	TRBV19	TRBJ2-7	NA	CASSITDRVFYEQYF	TGTGCCAGTAGTATAACGGACAGGGTCTTTTACGAGCAGTACTTC
NA	TRBV6-2/TRBV6-3	TRBJ2-7	NA	CASSYKLRALRRYEQYF	TGTGCCAGCAGTTACAAGTTACGGGCTCTAAGACGCTACGAGCAGTACTTC
NA	TRBV5-1	TRBJ2-7	NA	CASSLGGQSSYEQYF	TGCGCCAGCAGCTTGGGTGGGCAGAGCTCCTACGAGCAGTACTTC
TRBD1	TRBV12-3/TRBV12-4	TRBJ2-7	many	CASSRQGGRAYEQYF	TGTGCCAGCAGTCGACAGGGCGGAAGAGCGTACGAGCAGTACTTC